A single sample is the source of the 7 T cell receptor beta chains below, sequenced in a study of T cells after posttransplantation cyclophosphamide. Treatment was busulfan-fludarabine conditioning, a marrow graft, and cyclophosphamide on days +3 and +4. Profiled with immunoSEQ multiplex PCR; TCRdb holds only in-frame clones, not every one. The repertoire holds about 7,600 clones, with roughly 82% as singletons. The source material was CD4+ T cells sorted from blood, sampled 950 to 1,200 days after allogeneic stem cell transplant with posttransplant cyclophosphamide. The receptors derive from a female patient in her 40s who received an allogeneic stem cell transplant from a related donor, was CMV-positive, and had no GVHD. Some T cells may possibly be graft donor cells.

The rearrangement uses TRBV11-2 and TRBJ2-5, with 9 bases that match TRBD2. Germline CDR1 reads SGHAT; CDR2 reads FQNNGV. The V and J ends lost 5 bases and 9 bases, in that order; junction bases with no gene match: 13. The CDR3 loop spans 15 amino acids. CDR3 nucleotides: TGTGCCAGCAGCGGAAAGTTGGGACTAGCCACGGCCCAGTACTTC. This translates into CASSGKLGLATAQYF. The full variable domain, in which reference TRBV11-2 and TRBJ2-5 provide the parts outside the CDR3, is EAGVAQSPRYKIIEKRQSVAFWCNPISGHATLYWYQQILGQGPKLLIQFQNNGVVDDSQLPKDRFSAERLKGVDSTLKIQPAKLEDSAVYLCASSGKLGLATAQYFGPGTRLLVL.

In nucleotides, the CDR3 is TGTGCCAGCAGTTTCGGACAGGGGGCACCCACTGAAGCTTTCTTT. Its protein product is CASSFGQGAPTEAFF. The chain is built from TRBV27 and TRBJ1-1; 11 positions match TRBD1. This CDR3 has 15 residues. Germline CDR1 reads MNHEY; CDR2 reads SMNVEV (reference sequence). The V segment lost 3 bases and the J segment 4 bases; nucleotides outside the gene matches: 4.

This CDR3 is CASSPNRGNTIYF. Here the CDR3 DNA reads TGTGCCAGCAGCCCAAACCGGGGAAACACCATATATTTT. The chain has TRBV7-3 and TRBJ1-3; D unresolved. There are 13 residues in the CDR3. V was clipped by 5 bases and J by 4 bases, with 9 bases between them. Germline assignment: CDR1 SGHTA and CDR2 FQGTGA.

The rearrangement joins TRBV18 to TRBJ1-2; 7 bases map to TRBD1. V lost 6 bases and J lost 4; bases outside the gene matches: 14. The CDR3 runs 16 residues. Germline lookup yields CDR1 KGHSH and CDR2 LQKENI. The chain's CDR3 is CASSLDRLSVRYGYTF. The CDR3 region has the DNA TGTGCCAGCTCCCTGGACAGGCTCTCTGTACGCTATGGCTACACCTTC.

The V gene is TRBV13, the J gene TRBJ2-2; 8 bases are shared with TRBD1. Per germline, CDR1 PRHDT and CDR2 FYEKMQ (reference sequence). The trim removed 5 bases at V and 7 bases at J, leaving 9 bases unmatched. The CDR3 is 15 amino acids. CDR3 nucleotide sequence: TGTGCCAGCAGCACCGTGACAGGGGATCACGGGGAGCTGTTTTTT. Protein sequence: CASSTVTGDHGELFF.

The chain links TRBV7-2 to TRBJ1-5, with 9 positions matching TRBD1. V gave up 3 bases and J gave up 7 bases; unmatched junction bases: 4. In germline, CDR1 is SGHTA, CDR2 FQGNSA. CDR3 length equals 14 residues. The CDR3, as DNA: TGTGCCAGCAGCTTCGGGACAGGGTTACAGCCCCAGCATTTT. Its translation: CASSFGTGLQPQHF.

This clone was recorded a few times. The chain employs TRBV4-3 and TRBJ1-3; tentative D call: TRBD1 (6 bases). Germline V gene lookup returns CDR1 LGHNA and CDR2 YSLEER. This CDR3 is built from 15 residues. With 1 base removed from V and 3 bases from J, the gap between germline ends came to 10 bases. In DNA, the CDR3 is TGCGCCAGCAGCCAAGTCGGGGGGCTTGGAAACACCATATATTTT. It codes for CASSQVGGLGNTIYF.